These 5 T cell receptor beta chains were all obtained from the same sample, sequenced in a study of metastatic and nonmetastatic thyroid tumors. TCRdb redid the clone calls on the PCR reads using MiXCR. There are 10,000 to 15,000 clones in the sample; about 26% occur only once, and more than 9% lies in the top ten. No patient received treatment before thyroid surgery. What was sequenced was tumor tissue. The receptor set was obtained from a female donor with papillary thyroid cancer or a benign thyroid nodule (not recorded which). Some clones in this sample may be carry-over from other donors' samples.

This clone is labeled as medium-sized (0.01 to 0.1%). The V gene is TRBV11-2, the J gene TRBJ2-5, with D possibly matching TRBD2 (6 bases). The CDR3 covers 14 residues. Germline loops: CDR1 SGHAT, CDR2 FQNNGV. V dropped 1 base and J dropped 2 bases, with 8 bases sitting between them. This CDR3 is CASSLGTTQETQYF. Here the CDR3 DNA reads TGTGCCAGCAGCTTAGGGACTACACAAGAGACCCAGTACTTC.

The sample holds many counts of this clone. The chain has TRBV6-1 and TRBJ1-5; D gene ambiguous. Germline V lookup: CDR1 MNHNS, CDR2 SASEGT. The CDR3 spans 14 residues. The germline V and J ends were trimmed by 6 bases and 7 bases, with 16 bases remaining between them. CDR3 in amino acids: CASRRASRGQPQHF. The CDR3 DNA sequence: TGTGCCAGCAGGAGGGCGTCTCGTGGACAGCCCCAGCATTTT.

The chain couples TRBV19 to TRBJ1-3; no clear D gene. Trimming stripped 7 bases from V and 0 bases from J, with 13 bases between. The length of the CDR3 is 15 residues. Germline-derived CDR1 and CDR2 are LNHDA and SQIVND (reference sequence). CDR3 in DNA: TGTGCCAGTACAGCCGTCCCGAACTCTGGAAACACCATATATTTT. Residues: CASTAVPNSGNTIYF.

About this clone itself: One junction end does not reproduce the germline sequence, and a read error may be involved. The rearrangement joins TRBV7-9 to TRBJ1-1; a possible D gene is TRBD1 (5 bases). Germline lookup yields CDR1 SEHNR and CDR2 FQNEAQ (reference sequence). The CDR3 totals 15 residues. In nucleotides, the CDR3 is TGTGCCATCAGCCCAAGGGGTGTGGGTGAGACTGAAGCTTTCTTT. Amino acid sequence: CAISPRGVGETEAFF.

Notes on this clone: At one boundary the junction diverges from the germline segment, which might be a read error. The chain carries TRBV11-2 and TRBJ2-1; no firm D call. The V gene's germline CDR1 is SGHAT and CDR2 FQNNGV. This CDR3 spans 14 amino acids. The CDR3, as DNA: TGTGCCAGTAGCTCCGTGACTTTTTACAATGAGCAGTTCTTC. Its protein product is CASSSVTFYNEQFF. Based on the CDR3 plus reference TRBV11-2 and TRBJ2-1, the full variable domain is EAGVAQSPRYKIIEKRQSVAFWCNPISGHATLYWYQQILGQGPKLLIQFQNNGVVDDSQLPKDRFSAERLKGVDSTLKIQPAKLEDSAVYLCASSSVTFYNEQFFGPGTRLTVL.